This note documents a single TCR beta chain sequence. Antigen unknown. These data are taken from a study of blood T cells in healthy people across ages. Turning to the study itself: About one barcoded beta molecule per two T cells was captured by template switching.

A minimum of 6.5 million PBMCs was isolated per sample. A second PCR of about 7 to 12 cycles used a sample-barcoded 5' primer and a J-beta primer mix. TCRdb analysed the 5' RACE reads with MiXCR anew, one entry per CDR3 protein. Found here are about 780,000 distinct CDR3 sequences, around 50% of them singletons; the top ten hold 15% to 20%. Study-level findings and limits: Any conclusive comparison of naive versus antigen-experienced cells was prevented by using unsorted PBMCs. Age brought a roughly linear fall in TCR beta diversity measured per million T cells.

Source material: blood. The receptor was derived from a man of 80 years or more in good health.

CDR3 sequence: CASSLGLTGELFF. CDR3 sequence (DNA): TGTGCCAGCAGTTTAGGATTAACCGGGGAGCTGTTTTTT. The chain is built from TRBV27 and TRBJ2-2; D is unresolved. The V and J ends lost 2 bases and 5 bases respectively, with 6 bases between them. Germline CDR1 is MNHEY and CDR2 is SMNVEV (reference sequence). The CDR3 loop spans 13 amino acids.